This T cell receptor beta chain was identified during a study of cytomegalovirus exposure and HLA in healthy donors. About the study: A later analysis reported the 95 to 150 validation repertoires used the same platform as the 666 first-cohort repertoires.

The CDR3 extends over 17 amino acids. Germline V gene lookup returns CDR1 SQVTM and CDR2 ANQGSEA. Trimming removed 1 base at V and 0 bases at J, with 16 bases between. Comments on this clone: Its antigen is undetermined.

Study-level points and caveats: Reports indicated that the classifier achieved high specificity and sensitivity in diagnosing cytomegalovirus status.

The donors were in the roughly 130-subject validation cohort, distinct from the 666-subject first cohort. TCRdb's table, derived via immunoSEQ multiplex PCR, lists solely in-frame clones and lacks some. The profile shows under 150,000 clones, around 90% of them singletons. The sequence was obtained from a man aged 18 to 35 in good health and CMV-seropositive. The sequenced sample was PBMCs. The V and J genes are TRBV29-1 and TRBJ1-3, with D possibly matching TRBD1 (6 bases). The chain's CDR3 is CSVEVTGPGPSGNTIYF. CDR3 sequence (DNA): TGCAGCGTTGAAGTGACAGGTCCTGGACCCTCTGGAAACACCATATATTTT.